The 28 T cell receptor beta chains presented below share a single source sample, sequenced in a study of T cell responses to AZD1222 COVID-19 vaccine. Data came from immunoSEQ multiplex PCR; TCRdb stores just in-frame clones and leaves some out. Here the sample spans about 130,000 clones, about 90% being singletons. The starting material was peripheral blood, obtained on day 0 of AZD1222 vaccination. These receptors all come from an adult in good health.

This clone appeared a few times. The chain is built from TRBV6-4 and TRBJ2-1; 11 bases match TRBD2. Germline V CDR1 and CDR2: MRHNA, SNTAGT. The CDR3 consists of 16 residues. With 2 bases clipped from V and 6 bases from J, the junction kept 6 bases outside the gene matches. CDR3 protein: CASSDGLAGGSNEQFF. The CDR3 nucleotides read TGTGCCAGCAGTGACGGTTTAGCGGGAGGGAGCAATGAGCAGTTCTTC.

The J gene is TRBJ2-1, the V gene TRBV20-1; maybe TRBD1 (6 bases). Germline CDR1 DFQATT, CDR2 SNEGSKA (reference sequence). The CDR3 extends over 11 amino acids. The CDR3 spells CSRTQGPEQFF. In DNA, the CDR3 is TGCAGCCGAACCCAGGGGCCTGAGCAGTTCTTC.

The V and J genes are TRBV7-9 and TRBJ2-2; maybe TRBD1 (6 bases). The CDR3 extends over 16 amino acids. Germline CDR1 SEHNR, CDR2 FQNEAQ (reference sequence). Between the trimmed V and J ends, which lost 3 bases and 1 base, there was a span of 12 bases. CDR3 nucleotide sequence: TGTGCCAGCAGCTTTTTTAGACAGGAGAACACCGGGGAGCTGTTTTTT. It encodes CASSFFRQENTGELFF.

As regards this clone: Distinct nucleotide sequences in the sample also encode this CDR3. The gene calls are TRBV6-5 and TRBJ1-1; no clear D gene. The germline V gene encodes CDR1 MNHEY and CDR2 SVGAGI. The V end was cut by 3 bases, the J end by 1 base, with 6 bases between. The CDR3 runs to 13 residues. CDR3 nucleotide sequence: TGTGCCAGCAGTTATGGAGGGAACACTGAAGCTTTCTTT. As protein: CASSYGGNTEAFF.

The J gene is TRBJ2-3, the V gene TRBV6-5; D may be TRBD2 (6 bases). Germline lookup yields CDR1 MNHEY and CDR2 SVGAGI. The CDR3 is made up of 14 amino acids. V was trimmed by 6 bases and J by 3 bases, leaving 13 bases between them. This CDR3 is CASSPGRWTDTQYF. In DNA form, the CDR3 reads TGTGCCAGCAGCCCAGGGAGGTGGACAGATACGCAGTATTTT.

This chain links TRBV5-1 with TRBJ1-4; 7 bases fit TRBD1. CDR1 and CDR2 from the germline V gene are SGHRS and YFSETQ. This CDR3 region has 15 residues. V lost 2 bases, J lost 6 bases, and 7 bases stayed unmatched. Written as DNA, the CDR3 is TGCGCCAGCAGCTTAAACACAGGGGCGGATGAAAAACTGTTTTTT. Protein: CASSLNTGADEKLFF.

The chain links TRBV21-1 to TRBJ2-2. TRBV21-1 represents a pseudogene. This CDR3 has 20 amino acids. CDR3 sequence (DNA): TGTGCCAGCAGCAAGGATTGTGAGAAACTAGGGGTAGTATACACCGGGGAGCTGTTTTTT. Encoded protein: CASSKDCEKLGVVYTGELFF.

The chain employs TRBV3-1 (or the pseudogene TRBV3-2) and TRBJ1-5; D may be TRBD1 (6 bases). Between the trimmed V and J ends, which lost 5 bases and 11 bases, there was a span of 13 bases. The germline CDR1 and CDR2 sequences are LGHDT and YNNKEL (reference sequence). CDR3 length: 12 residues. CDR3 in amino acids: CASSKASGAQHF. For the CDR3, the DNA is TGTGCCAGCAGCAAAGCATCAGGGGCCCAGCATTTT.

V is TRBV6-5 and J is TRBJ1-2; D unclear. Germline-derived CDR1 and CDR2 are MNHEY and SVGAGI. V was pared by 10 bases and J by 3 bases, with 9 bases between. The CDR3 has 11 residues. This CDR3 reads CATGTDYGYTF. CDR3 bases: TGTGCCACCGGTACTGACTATGGCTACACCTTC.

CDR3 in amino acids: CASSIAGGAGGNTIYF. Here the CDR3 DNA reads TGTGCCAGCAGCATCGCAGGGGGCGCCGGGGGAAACACCATATATTTT. V and J are TRBV9 and TRBJ1-3, with 8 positions matching TRBD1. CDR3 length: 16 amino acids. The ends lost 4 bases at V and 4 bases at J; junction bases unmatched: 10. Germline V gene lookup returns CDR1 SGDLS and CDR2 YYNGEE.

The chain combines TRBV6-1 with TRBJ1-6; D call uncertain. Germline CDR1 is MNHNS and CDR2 is SASEGT. There are 15 residues in the CDR3. Trimming took 1 base from V and 10 from J, leaving 14 bases between them. CDR3 region: CASSEGFSQGSPLHF. The CDR3 DNA is TGTGCCAGCAGTGAAGGCTTCTCCCAAGGGTCACCCCTCCACTTT.

The rearrangement links TRBV5-6 to TRBJ1-3; unclear D gene. The germline V gene encodes CDR1 SGHDT and CDR2 YYEEEE. V lost 2 bases to trimming and J lost 0 bases, with 15 bases between them. The length of the CDR3 is 17 residues. CDR3 nucleotide sequence: TGTGCCAGCAGCTTATTGGATGGGATACTCTCTGGAAACACCATATATTTT. Translated, it gives CASSLLDGILSGNTIYF.

DNA for the CDR3: TGTGCCACCAGTGATTTGTTCACCCCGGGGAGCTCTGGAAACACCATATATTTT. This gives the protein CATSDLFTPGSSGNTIYF. V usage is TRBV24-1 and J usage is TRBJ1-3; unclear D gene. Trimming left V 0 bases short and J 0 bases short, with 14 bases between. This CDR3 is built from 18 residues. The germline V gene encodes CDR1 KGHDR and CDR2 SFDVKD.

Written as DNA, the CDR3 is TGTGCCAGCAGACCAAGGACAGGGGGCCGTTCTGAAGCTTTCTTT. Translating it yields CASRPRTGGRSEAFF. The chain recombines TRBV3-1 (or the pseudogene TRBV3-2) with TRBJ1-1; TRBD1 matches at 11 bases. The CDR3 extends over 15 amino acids. Germline CDR1 reads LGHDT; CDR2 reads YNNKEL (reference sequence). The V gene end was trimmed by 6 bases and the J gene end by 6 bases; junction bases not matched to a gene: 9.

The J gene is TRBJ1-1, the V gene TRBV12-3 or TRBV12-4, with a tentative D call TRBD1 (5 bases). Trimming shortened V by 3 bases and J by 10 bases, and 15 bases separated the two germline ends. CDR3 length: 13 amino acids. The DNA of the CDR3 is TGTGCCAGCAGTTTTTCGGGGGGAAAGGTAGCTTTCTTT. Translating it yields CASSFSGGKVAFF.

This clone was seen a single time. The chain joins TRBV24-1 to TRBJ2-3; D is perhaps TRBD2 (6 bases). Germline V lookup: CDR1 KGHDR, CDR2 SFDVKD. The ends were cut back, 4 bases at V and 1 base at J, with 11 bases in the middle. The CDR3 has 15 residues. This CDR3 reads CATSDHQRGTDTQYF. Here the CDR3 DNA reads TGTGCCACCAGTGACCACCAGCGGGGCACAGATACGCAGTATTTT.

In this sample, this clone turned up a few times. J is TRBJ2-1 and V is TRBV24-1; D is perhaps TRBD1 (6 bases). Germline values: CDR1 KGHDR, CDR2 SFDVKD. V gave up 4 bases and J gave up 5 bases, with 14 bases separating them. CDR3 length: 15 amino acids. The CDR3 bases are TGTGCCACCAGTGACCCCGGGCCAGGGGACAATGAGCAGTTCTTC. This sequence encodes CATSDPGPGDNEQFF.

The V gene is TRBV3-1 (or the pseudogene TRBV3-2), the J gene TRBJ2-1, with 8 nucleotides matching TRBD2. The length of the CDR3 is 15 residues. Germline CDR1 and CDR2: LGHDT and YNNKEL (reference sequence). The ends lost 0 bases at V and 7 bases at J; junction bases unmatched: 5. CDR3 coding DNA: TGTGCCAGCAGCCAAGACGGGACTAGTTGGAATGAGCAGTTCTTC. Translation: CASSQDGTSWNEQFF.

This chain joins TRBV4-3 and TRBJ1-2; 9 bases fit TRBD1. V lost 5 bases to trimming and J lost 8 bases; unmatched junction nucleotides: 9. CDR3 length equals 14 residues. Germline V lookup: CDR1 LGHNA, CDR2 YSLEER. CDR3 protein: CASSGTGGLGGYTF. In DNA form, the CDR3 reads TGCGCCAGCAGCGGTACAGGGGGCTTGGGAGGCTACACCTTC.

This clone is a singleton in its sample. The chain recombines TRBV29-1 with TRBJ1-2; D uncertain. Looked up from germline, CDR1 is SQVTM and CDR2 is ANQGSEA. The CDR3 consists of 14 residues. V gave up 2 bases and J gave up 5 bases, with 15 bases separating them. The CDR3 DNA reads TGCAGCGTTGAACGTGGGCAGGATAGATATGGCTACACCTTC. Encoded protein: CSVERGQDRYGYTF. Filled out from reference TRBV29-1 and TRBJ1-2, the complete variable domain reads SAVISQKPSRDICQRGTSLTIQCQVDSQVTMMFWYRQQPGQSLTLIATANQGSEATYESGFVIDKFPISRPNLTFSTLTVSNMSPEDSSIYLCSVERGQDRYGYTFGSGTRLTVV.

This clone was picked up one time. The V gene is TRBV11-2, the J gene TRBJ2-1, with 7 bases lining up with TRBD2. Germline trimming cut 0 bases from V and 9 bases from J; bases unmatched to any gene: 11. The CDR3 consists of 16 residues. Germline CDR1 and CDR2: SGHAT and FQNNGV. DNA for the CDR3: TGTGCCAGCAGCTTAGATCGTTCTGGGGGGGTAGGTGAGCAGTTCTTC. It codes for CASSLDRSGGVGEQFF.

This clone was observed a handful of times. This chain uses TRBV11-2 with TRBJ1-2; D remains ambiguous. The germline V gene has CDR1 SGHAT and CDR2 FQNNGV. The CDR3 totals 11 residues. V shed 1 base and J shed 8 bases, with 5 bases lying between them. The CDR3 sequence: CASSLAGGYTF. In DNA form, the CDR3 reads TGTGCCAGCAGCTTAGCTGGGGGCTACACCTTC.

The chain has TRBV10-1 and TRBJ2-1; possible D gene TRBD2, 5 bases. V shed 0 bases and J shed 5 bases, with 14 bases lying between them. This CDR3 has 16 residues. In germline, CDR1 is WNHNN, CDR2 SYGVQD (reference sequence). The CDR3 bases are TGCGCCAGCAGTGAGTCGTTAGCGCGAAGGGACAATGAGCAGTTCTTC. Translated: CASSESLARRDNEQFF.

The CDR3 coding sequence is TGTGCCAGCATACTTAACTCGGAATACGAGCAGTACTTC. It translates to CASILNSEYEQYF. V is TRBV2 and J is TRBJ2-7; D not resolved. Deletions cut 7 bases from V and 4 bases from J, with 14 bases between. The CDR3 is made up of 13 amino acids. Looked up from germline, CDR1 is SNHLY and CDR2 is FYNNEI.

This clone was seen only once. The rearrangement uses TRBV4-1 and TRBJ1-4; D is unclear. The CDR3 consists of 17 residues. Germline V gene sequence: CDR1 MGHRA, CDR2 YSYEKL. The V and J ends lost 0 bases and 5 bases respectively, with 16 bases between them. CDR3 region: CASSQESGRPGNEKLFF. The DNA for the CDR3 is TGCGCCAGCAGCCAAGAGAGCGGCAGACCGGGAAATGAAAAACTGTTTTTT.

The chain couples TRBV2 to TRBJ2-2, with D possibly being TRBD2 (6 bases). CDR3 length equals 15 residues. Per the germline V gene, CDR1 is SNHLY and CDR2 is FYNNEI. The V end lost 1 base, the J end lost 5 bases, and 11 bases lay between the germline ends. Here the CDR3 DNA reads TGTGCCAGCAGTGAAGAACTAGCACCGACCGGGGAGCTGTTTTTT. Protein product: CASSEELAPTGELFF.

The chain has TRBV5-1 and TRBJ2-5; 11 bases are shared with TRBD2. The V segment lost 8 bases and the J segment 4 bases; nucleotides outside the gene matches: 7. This CDR3 region has 14 residues. In germline, CDR1 is SGHRS, CDR2 YFSETQ. The CDR3 is CASTSGSMGETQYF. CDR3 DNA: TGCGCCAGTACTAGCGGGAGTATGGGAGAGACCCAGTACTTC.

The chain couples TRBV5-1 to TRBJ2-7, with a weak D call TRBD2 (5 bases). The ends were cut back, 2 bases at V and 0 bases at J, with 9 bases in the middle. The germline V gene encodes CDR1 SGHRS and CDR2 YFSETQ. The CDR3 contains 14 residues. CDR3 region: CASSFEGYSYEQYF. For the CDR3, the DNA is TGCGCCAGCAGCTTTGAGGGATACTCCTACGAGCAGTACTTC.